This is a list of T cell receptor beta chains from one sample in a study of blood T cell repertoires in COVID-19. Data came from immunoSEQ multiplex PCR; TCRdb stores just in-frame clones and leaves some out. The sample records roughly 200,000 clones, around 83% being singletons. The sequencing input was peripheral blood. Every receptor here comes from a human donor in a cohort sampled during active COVID-19. The CDR3 runs from the conserved cysteine through the conserved F or W. A D gene is named only where the DNA matches it firmly. The size field is filled for only some rows; it gives once, few, many or a size class.

-	TRBD2	TRBV6-6	TRBJ2-2	CASSSSGRISGELFF	TGTGCCAGCAGTTCTAGCGGGAGGATCAGCGGGGAGCTGTTTTTT
-	-	TRBV5-4	TRBJ2-6	CASRGPISSGANVLTF	TGTGCCAGCAGGGGCCCAATCAGCTCTGGGGCCAACGTCCTGACTTTC
-	TRBD1	TRBV7-8	TRBJ2-7	CASSLAGGQGRGEQYF	TGTGCCAGCAGCTTAGCAGGGGGACAGGGGAGGGGAGAGCAGTACTTC
-	-	TRBV7-9	TRBJ2-7	CASSAGVREQYF	TGTGCCAGCAGTGCCGGGGTTAGAGAGCAGTACTTC
few	TRBD2	TRBV7-2	TRBJ2-3	CASSPGLATDTQYF	TGTGCCAGCAGCCCGGGACTAGCGACAGATACGCAGTATTTT
-	-	TRBV7-9	TRBJ2-7	CASSPGTQDYEQYF	TGTGCCAGCAGCCCGGGGACTCAAGACTACGAGCAGTACTTC
-	-	TRBV6-5	TRBJ2-7	CASSYSAGLEQYF	TGTGCCAGCAGTTACTCGGCAGGCTTAGAGCAGTACTTC
-	-	TRBV7-8	TRBJ1-1	CASSTRQGLEEAFF	TGTGCCAGCAGCACACGGCAGGGGCTCGAAGAAGCTTTCTTT
-	TRBD1	TRBV28	TRBJ1-5	CASSLLGQGRNQPQHF	TGTGCCAGCAGTCTATTGGGACAGGGCCGGAATCAGCCCCAGCATTTT
-	-	TRBV28	TRBJ1-2	CASSQDGHGLDYTF	TGTGCCAGCAGCCAAGACGGACATGGCTTGGACTACACCTTC
-	TRBD1	TRBV4-1	TRBJ2-2	CASSQRTGGDGELFF	TGCGCCAGCAGCCAGAGGACAGGGGGAGACGGGGAGCTGTTTTTT
-	TRBD1	TRBV19	TRBJ1-6	CASSILGTGTNSPLHF	TGTGCCAGTAGTATTCTGGGGACAGGGACTAATTCACCCCTCCACTTT
-	-	TRBV5-6	TRBJ2-5	CASSLYRWIGETQYF	TGTGCCAGCAGCTTATACAGGTGGATAGGAGAGACCCAGTACTTC
-	-	TRBV7-9	TRBJ2-1	CASRQGDNEQFF	TGTGCCAGCAGGCAAGGGGACAATGAGCAGTTCTTC
-	-	TRBV19	TRBJ1-2	CASSILEVPPRGYTF	TGTGCCAGTAGTATCCTGGAGGTCCCTCCCCGTGGCTACACCTTC
-	-	TRBV18	TRBJ1-1	CASSPPLAQRREAFF	TGTGCCAGCTCACCACCGTTGGCACAGCGGAGAGAAGCTTTCTTT
few	-	TRBV3-1/TRBV3-2	TRBJ2-7	CASSPLGAYEQYF	TGTGCCAGCAGCCCCCTGGGGGCGTACGAGCAGTACTTC
-	TRBD1	TRBV7-9	TRBJ1-4	CASSLGQGSEKLFF	TGTGCCAGCAGTCTAGGACAGGGGAGTGAAAAACTGTTTTTT
-	TRBD1	TRBV18	TRBJ2-5	CASSPADRGLEETQYF	TGTGCCAGCTCACCAGCGGACAGGGGGTTGGAAGAGACCCAGTACTTC
-	TRBD1	TRBV6-1	TRBJ1-6	CASSEQQGVGNNSPLHF	TGTGCCAGCAGTGAACAACAGGGGGTCGGCAATAATTCACCCCTCCACTTT
-	TRBD2	TRBV28	TRBJ2-1	CASSLLVGGRANEQFF	TGTGCCAGCAGTTTATTAGTCGGCGGGAGGGCCAATGAGCAGTTCTTC
-	TRBD1	TRBV5-4	TRBJ1-1	CASSSGVTGGSAGTEAFF	TGTGCCAGCAGCTCGGGGGTAACAGGGGGCTCCGCGGGCACTGAAGCTTTCTTT
-	-	TRBV3-1/TRBV3-2	TRBJ1-1	CASSSGQPNTEAFF	TGTGCCAGCAGCTCTGGACAACCGAACACTGAAGCTTTCTTT
-	TRBD2	TRBV28	TRBJ2-7	CASSLWLAGGEESYEQYF	TGTGCCAGCAGCCTATGGCTTGCGGGAGGGGAAGAGTCCTACGAGCAGTACTTC
-	-	TRBV5-1	TRBJ2-5	CASSLGAGARETQYF	TGCGCCAGCAGCTTGGGGGCAGGGGCACGCGAGACCCAGTACTTC
-	TRBD2	TRBV7-9	TRBJ2-1	CASRKLAVSYNEQFF	TGTGCCAGCAGAAAACTAGCGGTCTCCTACAATGAGCAGTTCTTC
-	TRBD2	TRBV18	TRBJ2-2	CASSTRAGGRVSELFF	TGTGCCAGCTCAACACGGGCTGGCGGGAGAGTATCGGAGCTGTTTTTT
-	-	TRBV5-1	TRBJ1-4	CASSPGEKLFF	TGCGCCAGCAGCCCCGGGGAAAAACTGTTTTTT
-	-	TRBV7-2	TRBJ2-7	CASSSEVVFSYEQYF	TGTGCCAGCAGCTCCGAGGTTGTGTTTTCCTACGAGCAGTACTTC
-	-	TRBV28	TRBJ1-3	CASSGSGNTIYF	TGTGCCAGCAGCGGCTCTGGAAACACCATATATTTT